Sequencing of this TCR beta chain was carried out in a study of CD8+CD57+ T cells in acquired aplastic anemia. Study-level information: When averaged, DNA from sorted CD4+ and CD8+ cells came to approximately 3.2 ug. Study-level findings and limits: Patient and control CD8+ Simpson's diversity was not significantly different.

Germline assignment: CDR1 SQVTM and CDR2 ANQGSEA. V was pared by 3 bases and J by 1 base, with 9 bases between. The CDR3 consists of 14 residues. The use of genomic DNA as template underpinned the TCR beta VDJ and CDR3 profiling. TCRdb used MiXCR to reprocess the reads, holding one entry per CDR3 protein. The sample yields around 430,000 distinct CDR3 sequences, around 33% seen once. Concerning this clonotype: Its antigen is undetermined.

Patients selected for sequencing had displayed CD8+CD57+ cell expansion by flow cytometry. The sample consisted of sorted CD4+, CD8+, or CD8+CD57+ T cells (not recorded which) from PBMCs. The sequence was obtained from a human donor with aplastic anemia. The chain carries TRBV29-1 and TRBJ2-2; the D is unclear. The CDR3 sequence: CSVDLTGNTGELFF. CDR3 bases: TGCAGCGTTGACCTGACGGGGAACACCGGGGAGCTGTTTTTT.